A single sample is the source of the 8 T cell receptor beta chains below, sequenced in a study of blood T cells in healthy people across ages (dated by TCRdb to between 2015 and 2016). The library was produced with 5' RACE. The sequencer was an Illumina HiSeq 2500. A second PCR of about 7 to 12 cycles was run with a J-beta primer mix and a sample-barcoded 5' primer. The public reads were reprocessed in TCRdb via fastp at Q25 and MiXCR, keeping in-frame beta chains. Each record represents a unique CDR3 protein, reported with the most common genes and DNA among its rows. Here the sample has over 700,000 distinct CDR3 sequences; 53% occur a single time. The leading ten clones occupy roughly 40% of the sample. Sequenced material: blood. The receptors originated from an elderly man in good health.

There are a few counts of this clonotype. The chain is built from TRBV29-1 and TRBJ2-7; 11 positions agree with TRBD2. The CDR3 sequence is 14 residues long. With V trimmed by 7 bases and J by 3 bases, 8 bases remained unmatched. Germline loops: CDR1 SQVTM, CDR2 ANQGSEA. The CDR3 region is CSALVLAGDYEQYF. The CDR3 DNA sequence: TGCAGCGCCTTGGTACTAGCGGGAGACTACGAGCAGTACTTC.

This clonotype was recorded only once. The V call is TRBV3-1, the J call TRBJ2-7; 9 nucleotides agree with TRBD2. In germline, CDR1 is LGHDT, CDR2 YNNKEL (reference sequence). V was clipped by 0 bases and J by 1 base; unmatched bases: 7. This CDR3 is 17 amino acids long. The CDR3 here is CASSQDVVAGASYEQYF. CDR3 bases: TGTGCCAGCAGCCAAGATGTGGTAGCGGGAGCGTCCTACGAGCAGTACTTC.

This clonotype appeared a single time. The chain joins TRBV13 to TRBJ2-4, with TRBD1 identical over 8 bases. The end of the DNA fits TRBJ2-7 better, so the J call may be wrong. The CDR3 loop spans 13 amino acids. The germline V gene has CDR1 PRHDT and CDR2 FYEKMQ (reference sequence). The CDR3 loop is CASFLRGPSEQYF. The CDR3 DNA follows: TGTGCCAGCTTCCTCAGGGGGCCTAGCGAGCAGTACTTC.

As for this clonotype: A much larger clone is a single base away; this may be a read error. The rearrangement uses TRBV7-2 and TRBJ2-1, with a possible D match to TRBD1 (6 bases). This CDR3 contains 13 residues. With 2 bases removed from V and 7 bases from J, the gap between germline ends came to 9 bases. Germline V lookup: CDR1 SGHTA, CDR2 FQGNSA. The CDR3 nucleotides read TGTGCCAGCAGCTTACAGGGGCGGAATGAGCAGTTCTTC. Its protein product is CASSLQGRNEQFF.

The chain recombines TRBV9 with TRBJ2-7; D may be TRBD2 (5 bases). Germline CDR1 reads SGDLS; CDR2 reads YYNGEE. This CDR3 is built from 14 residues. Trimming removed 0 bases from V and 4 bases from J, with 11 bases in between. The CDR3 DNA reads TGTGCCAGCAGCGTAGAGGTGGGGAGATACGAGCAGTACTTC. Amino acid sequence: CASSVEVGRYEQYF.

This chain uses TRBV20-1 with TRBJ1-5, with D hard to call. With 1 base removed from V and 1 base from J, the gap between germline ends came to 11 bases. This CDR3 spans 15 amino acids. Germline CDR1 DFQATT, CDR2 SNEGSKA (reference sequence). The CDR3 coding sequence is TGCAGTGCTAGAGTGGGAGGGAGCAGCAATCAGCCCCAGCATTTT. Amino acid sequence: CSARVGGSSNQPQHF.

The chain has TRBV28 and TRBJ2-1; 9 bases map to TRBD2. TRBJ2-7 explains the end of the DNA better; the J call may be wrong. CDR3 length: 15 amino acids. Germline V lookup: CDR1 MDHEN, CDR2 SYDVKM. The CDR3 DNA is TGTGCCAGCAGTCCAGCGGGAGGAGGCTACAATGAGCAGTACTTC. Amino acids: CASSPAGGGYNEQYF.

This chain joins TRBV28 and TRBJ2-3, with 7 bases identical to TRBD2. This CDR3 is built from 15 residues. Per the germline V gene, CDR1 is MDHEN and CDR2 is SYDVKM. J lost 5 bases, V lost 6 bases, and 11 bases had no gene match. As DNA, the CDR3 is TGTGCCAGCAGCCAGGCGGGGGTCCTCGTAGATACGCAGTATTTT. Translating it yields CASSQAGVLVDTQYF.